The rows below give T cell receptor beta chains drawn from one sample of a study of T cells in Graves' hyperthyroidism and ophthalmopathy. TCRdb itself ran the multiplex PCR reads through MiXCR, one entry per CDR3 protein. The sample has a few hundred thousand distinct CDR3 sequences; 22% are singletons. The source material was blood. The receptors were sampled from a woman aged 70-85 years with Graves' ophthalmopathy. Each CDR3 is given with its conserved first and last residue. Each record gives: J gene, V gene, D gene, clone size, CDR3 protein, CDR3 DNA. D genes are given only for firm matches. A clone size is listed for some rows: how often the clone was seen (once, few, many), or a class if it is expanded.

j_gene: TRBJ2-7
v_gene: TRBV20-1
d_gene: NA
abundance: few
CDR3aa: CSATGNSYEQYF
CDR3nt: TGCAGTGCTACAGGGAACTCCTACGAGCAGTACTTC

j_gene: TRBJ1-2
v_gene: TRBV18
d_gene: NA
abundance: NA
CDR3aa: CASSGLKEYGYTF
CDR3nt: TGTGCCAGCTCGGGGCTGAAGGAATATGGCTACACCTTC

j_gene: TRBJ1-5
v_gene: TRBV12-3/TRBV12-4
d_gene: NA
abundance: many
CDR3aa: CASTPRGINQPQHF
CDR3nt: TGTGCCAGCACCCCCCGGGGAATCAATCAGCCCCAGCATTTT

j_gene: TRBJ1-3
v_gene: TRBV7-6
d_gene: TRBD1
abundance: NA
CDR3aa: CASSSRLDRGRNTIYF
CDR3nt: TGTGCCAGCAGCTCCCGGCTGGACAGGGGTCGAAACACCATATATTTT

j_gene: TRBJ2-3
v_gene: TRBV5-1
d_gene: TRBD2
abundance: once
CDR3aa: CASSSLGLIGSSTDTQYF
CDR3nt: TGCGCCAGCAGCTCGTTGGGACTAATTGGTTCGAGCACAGATACGCAGTATTTT

j_gene: TRBJ2-2
v_gene: TRBV12-3/TRBV12-4
d_gene: NA
abundance: NA
CDR3aa: CASSIQGLNTGELFF
CDR3nt: TGTGCCAGCAGTATACAGGGTTTAAACACCGGGGAGCTGTTTTTT

j_gene: TRBJ2-3
v_gene: TRBV5-1
d_gene: TRBD2
abundance: NA
CDR3aa: CASSPPSGRGADTQYF
CDR3nt: TGCGCCAGCAGCCCCCCAAGCGGGAGGGGGGCAGATACGCAGTATTTT

j_gene: TRBJ1-4
v_gene: TRBV6-2/TRBV6-3
d_gene: NA
abundance: NA
CDR3aa: CASRRLQGEKLFF
CDR3nt: TGTGCCAGCAGGCGTCTCCAGGGTGAAAAACTGTTTTTT

j_gene: TRBJ1-4
v_gene: TRBV2
d_gene: TRBD1
abundance: many
CDR3aa: CASSRNRGEKLFF
CDR3nt: TGTGCCAGCAGTCGAAACAGGGGCGAAAAACTGTTTTTT

j_gene: TRBJ2-1
v_gene: TRBV5-5
d_gene: TRBD2
abundance: NA
CDR3aa: CASSSSGRNLYNEQFF
CDR3nt: TGTGCCAGCAGCTCTAGCGGTCGCAACCTATACAATGAGCAGTTCTTC

j_gene: TRBJ2-7
v_gene: TRBV30
d_gene: TRBD1
abundance: NA
CDR3aa: CAWVGQGFGEQYF
CDR3nt: TGTGCCTGGGTGGGACAGGGCTTCGGCGAGCAGTACTTC

j_gene: TRBJ2-2
v_gene: TRBV27
d_gene: NA
abundance: few
CDR3aa: CASSLTGFRGGVAGELFF
CDR3nt: TGTGCCAGCAGTTTGACGGGATTCAGGGGGGGGGTCGCCGGGGAGCTGTTTTTT

j_gene: TRBJ2-3
v_gene: TRBV20-1
d_gene: NA
abundance: NA
CDR3aa: CSAERGGPTDTQYF
CDR3nt: TGCAGTGCTGAGAGAGGCGGCCCCACAGATACGCAGTATTTT

j_gene: TRBJ2-1
v_gene: TRBV6-1
d_gene: TRBD1
abundance: NA
CDR3aa: CASSEGQGSSYNEQFF
CDR3nt: TGTGCCAGCAGTGAGGGACAGGGAAGCTCCTACAATGAGCAGTTCTTC

j_gene: TRBJ1-1
v_gene: TRBV19
d_gene: TRBD1
abundance: many
CDR3aa: CASSIQGANTEAFF
CDR3nt: TGTGCCAGTAGTATTCAGGGGGCGAACACTGAAGCTTTCTTT

j_gene: TRBJ2-1
v_gene: TRBV3-1
d_gene: NA
abundance: few
CDR3aa: CASSQPGVGNEQFF
CDR3nt: TGTGCCAGCAGCCAACCGGGAGTAGGCAATGAGCAGTTCTTC

j_gene: TRBJ1-1
v_gene: TRBV3-1
d_gene: NA
abundance: many
CDR3aa: CASSQGTRGSEAFF
CDR3nt: TGTGCCAGCAGCCAAGGGACCCGAGGGAGTGAAGCTTTCTTT

j_gene: TRBJ2-1
v_gene: TRBV6-1
d_gene: NA
abundance: NA
CDR3aa: CASSDDEQFF
CDR3nt: TGTGCCAGCAGTGACGATGAGCAGTTCTTC

j_gene: TRBJ1-6
v_gene: TRBV20-1
d_gene: TRBD1
abundance: many
CDR3aa: CSARSTGTGDSPLHF
CDR3nt: TGCAGTGCTAGATCCACCGGGACAGGGGATTCACCCCTCCACTTT

j_gene: TRBJ2-3
v_gene: TRBV9
d_gene: TRBD2
abundance: NA
CDR3aa: CASSLTQTSVSTDTQYF
CDR3nt: TGCGCCAGCAGCTTGACCCAAACTAGCGTCAGCACAGATACGCAGTATTTT

j_gene: TRBJ1-6
v_gene: TRBV19
d_gene: NA
abundance: NA
CDR3aa: CASSMGPRNSPLHF
CDR3nt: TGTGCCAGTAGTATGGGGCCGAGGAATTCACCCCTCCACTTT

j_gene: TRBJ2-7
v_gene: TRBV28
d_gene: NA
abundance: many
CDR3aa: CASRETGQIPYEQYF
CDR3nt: TGTGCCAGCAGGGAGACAGGTCAAATCCCCTACGAGCAGTACTTC

j_gene: TRBJ1-2
v_gene: TRBV4-3
d_gene: NA
abundance: NA
CDR3aa: CASSQSGPPYGYTF
CDR3nt: TGCGCCAGCAGCCAGAGTGGACCGCCCTATGGCTACACCTTC

j_gene: TRBJ1-5
v_gene: TRBV4-1
d_gene: NA
abundance: few
CDR3aa: CASSRSREARNQPQHF
CDR3nt: TGCGCCAGCAGCCGCAGCAGGGAAGCGCGCAATCAGCCCCAGCATTTT

j_gene: TRBJ1-1
v_gene: TRBV6-2/TRBV6-3
d_gene: NA
abundance: NA
CDR3aa: CASRDITGLNTEAFF
CDR3nt: TGTGCCAGCAGGGATATAACAGGGTTGAACACTGAAGCTTTCTTT

j_gene: TRBJ2-1
v_gene: TRBV14
d_gene: NA
abundance: NA
CDR3aa: CASSQDGANEQFF
CDR3nt: TGTGCCAGCAGCCAAGATGGAGCAAATGAGCAGTTCTTC

j_gene: TRBJ2-7
v_gene: TRBV20-1
d_gene: NA
abundance: few
CDR3aa: CSARDRSVYEQYF
CDR3nt: TGCAGTGCTAGAGATCGGTCAGTCTACGAGCAGTACTTC

j_gene: TRBJ2-7
v_gene: TRBV10-3
d_gene: NA
abundance: few
CDR3aa: CAISEQGPYEQYF
CDR3nt: TGTGCCATCAGTGAGCAGGGGCCCTACGAGCAGTACTTC